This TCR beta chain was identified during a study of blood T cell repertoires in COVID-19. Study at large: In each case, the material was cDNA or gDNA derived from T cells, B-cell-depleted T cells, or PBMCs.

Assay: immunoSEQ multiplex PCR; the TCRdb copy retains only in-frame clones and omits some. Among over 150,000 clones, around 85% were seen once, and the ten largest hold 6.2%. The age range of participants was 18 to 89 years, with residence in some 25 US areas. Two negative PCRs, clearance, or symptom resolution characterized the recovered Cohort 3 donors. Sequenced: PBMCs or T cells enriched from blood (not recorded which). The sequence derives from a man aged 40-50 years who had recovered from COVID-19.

CDR3 residues: CASRGQANQPQHF. For the CDR3, the DNA is TGTGCCAGCCGCGGACAGGCCAATCAGCCCCAGCATTTT. The chain employs TRBV7-9 and TRBJ1-5; TRBD1 agrees at 7 bases. The junction had 4 bases not matched to a gene; V was cut back by 8 bases and J by 3 bases. Germline values: CDR1 SEHNR, CDR2 FQNEAQ (reference sequence). This CDR3 region has 13 residues.